The entry below gives a single TCR beta chain sequence along with its context. The antigen is undetermined. Some clones are missing from TCRdb's copy, which holds only in-frame ones; the method was immunoSEQ multiplex PCR. The data contain about 160,000 clones, roughly 90% of them singletons. This sample is drawn from a study of T cell responses to AZD1222 COVID-19 vaccine. Study-wide results and limits: Among the donors, most were white British and more were female, and clonal diversity was possibly underestimated.

The V gene end was trimmed by 4 bases and the J gene end by 8 bases; junction bases not matched to a gene: 3. The CDR3 covers 12 residues. Germline loops: CDR1 SEHNR, CDR2 FQNEAQ (reference sequence). Investigators merged groups given second doses at roughly 4 or roughly 12 weeks. The sequencing here drew on peripheral blood, taken 28 days after the second AZD1222 dose. This TCR came from an adult who received the AZD1222 COVID-19 vaccine. V and J are TRBV7-9 and TRBJ2-7, with TRBD1 matching over 9 bases. The CDR3 DNA reads TGTGCCAGCAGCTCGGGACAGGGCAAGCAGTACTTC. It codes for CASSSGQGKQYF.